This passage covers 27 T cell receptor beta chains from one sample sequenced in a study of blood T cell repertoires in COVID-19. This table comes from immunoSEQ multiplex PCR, and its TCRdb copy is limited to in-frame clones, with some not included. The table shows around 260,000 clones, with approximately 83% occurring only once. Specimen: peripheral blood. The origin of the receptors is a human donor in a cohort sampled during active COVID-19.

Many counts were recorded for this clone. The rearrangement uses TRBV28 and TRBJ2-7; D is ambiguous. V was trimmed by 3 bases and J by 12 bases, leaving 18 bases between them. Germline V gene sequence: CDR1 MDHEN, CDR2 SYDVKM. The CDR3 consists of 13 residues. CDR3: CASSFYWSGAMYF. The CDR3 region has the DNA TGTGCCAGCAGTTTTTATTGGTCCGGAGCAATGTACTTC.

This clone was detected ten times or more. J is TRBJ1-6 and V is TRBV10-3; the match to TRBD1 covers 7 bases. Germline lookup yields CDR1 ENHRY and CDR2 SYGVKD. The CDR3 is 13 amino acids. J was trimmed by 14 bases and V by 6 bases; bases with no gene match: 10. Here the CDR3 reads CAIRGQPSDSLHF. The CDR3 bases are TGTGCCATCAGGGGACAGCCATCCGATTCCCTCCACTTT.

The chain has TRBV7-3 and TRBJ2-7, with D perhaps TRBD2 (5 bases). This CDR3 comprises 13 residues. The V gene lost 6 bases and the J gene lost 7 bases, with 16 bases spanning the gap. Germline CDR1 and CDR2: SGHTA and FQGTGA. CDR3 sequence (DNA): TGTGCCAGCAGTCCCGCCGTTCCGGGAGAGCAGTACTTC. Translation gives CASSPAVPGEQYF.

This clone was observed once. This rearrangement joins TRBV11-2 to TRBJ1-5, with TRBD1 matching 10 bases. V trimming: 0 bases; J trimming: 6 bases; junction bases outside the gene matches: 5. Germline V CDR1 and CDR2: SGHAT, FQNNGV. The CDR3 covers 16 residues. CDR3 in DNA: TGTGCCAGCAGCTTAGAGACAGGGGGCGTGGGTCAGCCCCAGCATTTT. This codes for CASSLETGGVGQPQHF. Complete variable domain (other parts from reference TRBV11-2 and TRBJ1-5): EAGVAQSPRYKIIEKRQSVAFWCNPISGHATLYWYQQILGQGPKLLIQFQNNGVVDDSQLPKDRFSAERLKGVDSTLKIQPAKLEDSAVYLCASSLETGGVGQPQHFGDGTRLSIL.

The gene calls are TRBV19 and TRBJ2-5; 8 bases align to TRBD1. Germline CDR1 reads LNHDA; CDR2 reads SQIVND (reference sequence). CDR3 length: 15 amino acids. Trimming took 4 bases from V and 2 from J; bases not matched to a gene: 6. The CDR3: CASSTARGPQETQYF. Written as DNA, the CDR3 is TGTGCCAGTAGTACCGCCAGGGGGCCACAAGAGACCCAGTACTTC. The full variable domain, in which reference TRBV19 and TRBJ2-5 provide the parts outside the CDR3, is DGGITQSPKYLFRKEGQNVTLSCEQNLNHDAMYWYRQDPGQGLRLIYYSQIVNDFQKGDIAEGYSVSREKKESFPLTVTSAQKNPTAFYLCASSTARGPQETQYFGPGTRLLVL.

This clone is a singleton in its sample. The chain recombines TRBV12-5 with TRBJ2-1; D may be TRBD2 (6 bases). Trimming pared 2 bases from V and 7 bases from J, leaving 15 bases between. There are 15 residues in the CDR3. In germline, CDR1 is LGHNT, CDR2 FRNRAP. Here the CDR3 reads CASGLPGRAGNEQFF. In nucleotides, the CDR3 is TGTGCTAGTGGTTTGCCGGGAAGGGCGGGAAATGAGCAGTTCTTC.

DNA for the CDR3: TGTGCCAGCAGCGCGGACAACATGAACACTGAAGCTTTCTTT. Protein: CASSADNMNTEAFF. The rearrangement uses TRBV13 and TRBJ1-1; D possibly corresponds to TRBD1 (5 bases). This CDR3 has 14 residues. In germline, CDR1 is PRHDT, CDR2 FYEKMQ (reference sequence). V lost 5 bases and J lost 0, with 10 bases in between.

The V and J genes are TRBV9 and TRBJ2-7, with D possibly TRBD2 on 6 matching bases. Germline assignment: CDR1 SGDLS and CDR2 YYNGEE. Trimming removed 6 bases at V and 2 bases at J, with 18 bases between. The CDR3 has 15 amino acids. The CDR3 loop reads CASNPLGEAAYEQYF. CDR3 in DNA: TGTGCCAGCAACCCCTTAGGGGAGGCCGCCTACGAGCAGTACTTC.

The V and J genes are TRBV3-1 (or the pseudogene TRBV3-2) and TRBJ2-6; the D is unclear. This CDR3 has 15 amino acids. Germline V gives CDR1 LGHDT, CDR2 YNNKEL (reference sequence). Trimming pared 4 bases from V and 0 bases from J, leaving 7 bases between. The CDR3 spells CASSRPGSGANVLTF. In DNA, the CDR3 is TGTGCCAGCAGCCGCCCGGGCTCTGGGGCCAACGTCCTGACTTTC.

The rearrangement uses TRBV2 and TRBJ2-5; D is ambiguous. V was clipped by 7 bases and J by 2 bases, with 11 bases between them. Germline V gene sequence: CDR1 SNHLY, CDR2 FYNNEI. The CDR3 totals 13 residues. The CDR3 nucleotides are TGTGCCAGCACCCGACTGACTCAAGAGACCCAGTACTTC. It is translated as CASTRLTQETQYF.

This clone was counted a single time. The chain is built from TRBV29-1 and TRBJ1-2, with D uncertain. The CDR3 is made up of 13 amino acids. Germline V lookup: CDR1 SQVTM, CDR2 ANQGSEA. Trimming took off 4 bases at V and 8 bases at J, with 17 bases between the two ends. The CDR3 DNA is TGCAGCGTTGCCCCCGGTGAGGGTCGAGGCTACACCTTC. It encodes CSVAPGEGRGYTF.

This CDR3 is CASSIPRSGTGNSPLHF. The CDR3 DNA reads TGTGCCAGCAGCATCCCACGATCCGGGACAGGGAATTCACCCCTCCACTTT. The chain combines TRBV5-4 with TRBJ1-6, with TRBD1 identical over 9 bases. Losses at the gene ends were 4 bases for V and 7 bases for J; bases not matched to a gene: 12. Germline-derived CDR1 and CDR2 are SGHNT and YYREEE (reference sequence). The CDR3 contains 17 residues.

This chain connects TRBV29-1 to TRBJ2-7; TRBD1 might be the D (5 bases). The CDR3 is 14 residues long. The V end lost 5 bases, the J end lost 0 bases, and 14 bases lay between the germline ends. Germline V CDR1 and CDR2: SQVTM, ANQGSEA. CDR3: CSVLRALGSYEQYF. In nucleotides, the CDR3 is TGCAGCGTTCTCAGGGCCTTGGGCTCCTACGAGCAGTACTTC.

This clone was seen just once. The V call is TRBV28, the J call TRBJ1-2; perhaps TRBD1 as D (5 bases). V lost 4 bases to trimming and J lost 4 bases, with 16 bases between them. Germline CDR1 is MDHEN and CDR2 is SYDVKM. The CDR3 has 15 residues. This CDR3 reads CASSSPGSSGYGYTF. The CDR3, as DNA: TGTGCCAGCAGTTCTCCAGGGTCTTCGGGCTATGGCTACACCTTC.

This rearrangement joins TRBV7-9 to TRBJ1-6; D possibly corresponds to TRBD1 (5 bases). The CDR3 has 13 amino acids. Germline loops: CDR1 SEHNR, CDR2 FQNEAQ (reference sequence). V was clipped by 4 bases and J by 7 bases, with 8 bases between them. CDR3 coding DNA: TGTGCCAGCAGCTCCCCAGGGAATTCACCCCTCCACTTT. Amino acid sequence: CASSSPGNSPLHF.

The gene calls are TRBV13 and TRBJ2-3, with TRBD2 identical over 9 bases. CDR3 length equals 22 residues. Trimming took 4 bases from V and 3 from J; bases not matched to a gene: 26. Germline V CDR1 and CDR2: PRHDT, FYEKMQ (reference sequence). The CDR3 DNA is TGTGCCAGCAGCTCGAGGCCCCCAGGGGACCCCAGTAGCGGGAGATTAACAGATACGCAGTATTTT. Amino acids: CASSSRPPGDPSSGRLTDTQYF.

J is TRBJ1-5 and V is TRBV6-2 or TRBV6-3; D perhaps matches TRBD1 (6 bases). The germline V gene has CDR1 MNHEY and CDR2 SVGEGT. V dropped 5 bases and J dropped 6 bases, with 14 bases sitting between them. The CDR3 has 14 residues. The CDR3 sequence is CASSRGGGFQPQHF. The DNA for the CDR3 is TGTGCCAGCAGTCGAGGGGGAGGGTTTCAGCCCCAGCATTTT.

On this clone: Other DNA sequences within the sample encode an identical CDR3. The J gene is TRBJ2-7, the V gene TRBV6-2 or TRBV6-3; no firm D call. This CDR3 is 12 amino acids long. Per germline, CDR1 MNHEY and CDR2 SVGEGT. Trimming left V 0 bases short and J 4 bases short, with 4 bases between. The CDR3, as DNA: TGTGCCAGCAGTTACTCCCGTTACGAGCAGTACTTC. This translates into CASSYSRYEQYF.

J is TRBJ2-1 and V is TRBV3-1 (or the pseudogene TRBV3-2); D is unclear. Per the germline V gene, CDR1 is LGHDT and CDR2 is YNNKEL (reference sequence). This CDR3 spans 11 amino acids. V was cut by 4 bases and J by 8 bases, with 6 bases left in between. Here the CDR3 DNA reads TGTGCCAGCAGCCCGGTTGATGAGCAGTTCTTC. Encoded protein: CASSPVDEQFF.

The chain uses TRBV11-2 and TRBJ2-1; 12 nucleotides match TRBD2. CDR1 is SGHAT and CDR2 is FQNNGV in the germline V gene. J lost 7 bases, V lost 5 bases, and 12 bases had no gene match. The CDR3 loop spans 17 amino acids. This chain's CDR3 is CASSPLAGGDWRNEQFF. CDR3 bases: TGTGCCAGCAGCCCCCTAGCGGGAGGGGATTGGAGGAATGAGCAGTTCTTC.

The rearrangement links TRBV24-1 to TRBJ2-1; D uncertain. The CDR3 length is 14 residues. V lost 7 bases and J lost 1, with 10 bases in between. Germline V gene data show CDR1 as KGHDR and CDR2 as SFDVKD. The CDR3 here is CATRTGGSYNEQFF. CDR3 coding DNA: TGTGCCACCAGGACTGGTGGGTCCTACAATGAGCAGTTCTTC.

This chain links TRBV10-3 with TRBJ2-7; 7 bases agree with TRBD2. Germline lookup yields CDR1 ENHRY and CDR2 SYGVKD. The CDR3 covers 12 residues. The V gene end was trimmed by 8 bases and the J gene end by 2 bases; junction bases not matched to a gene: 3. CDR3 in amino acids: CAIGDYTYEQYF. As DNA, the CDR3 is TGTGCCATCGGGGACTATACCTACGAGCAGTACTTC.

This chain uses TRBV25-1 with TRBJ2-1, with 10 bases aligning to TRBD2. The junction had 4 bases not matched to a gene; V was cut back by 4 bases and J by 4 bases. The CDR3 length is 15 residues. Germline V gives CDR1 MGHDK, CDR2 SYGVNS. CDR3 DNA: TGTGCCAGCAGTGCTGCGGGACTAGCGTACAATGAGCAGTTCTTC. This translates into CASSAAGLAYNEQFF. Based on the CDR3 plus reference TRBV25-1 and TRBJ2-1, the full variable domain is EADIYQTPRYLVIGTGKKITLECSQTMGHDKMYWYQQDPGMELHLIHYSYGVNSTEKGDLSSESTVSRIRTEHFPLTLESARPSHTSQYLCASSAAGLAYNEQFFGPGTRLTVL.

V and J are TRBV25-1 and TRBJ1-2; D not resolved. The CDR3 totals 11 residues. V gave up 2 bases and J gave up 8 bases, with 6 bases separating them. CDR1 and CDR2 from the germline V gene are MGHDK and SYGVNS. The DNA of the CDR3 is TGTGCCAGCAGTGAAATTGGCGGCTACACCTTC. It encodes CASSEIGGYTF.

This chain joins TRBV19 and TRBJ2-4, with D possibly being TRBD1 (5 bases). The CDR3 consists of 13 residues. Germline V lookup: CDR1 LNHDA, CDR2 SQIVND (reference sequence). V was pared by 9 bases and J by 3 bases, with 12 bases between. For the CDR3, the DNA is TGTGCCAGCACGGACAAGGGCAAAAACATTCAGTACTTC. It specifies CASTDKGKNIQYF.

The CDR3 loop is CASSQYTQYF. In DNA, the CDR3 is TGTGCCAGCAGCCAATATACGCAGTATTTT. The chain recombines TRBV28 with TRBJ2-3; D remains unclear. V lost 6 bases and J 7 bases, leaving 5 bases between the germline ends. In germline, CDR1 is MDHEN, CDR2 SYDVKM. The length of the CDR3 is 10 residues.

This chain connects TRBV9 to TRBJ2-5; D might be TRBD2 (6 bases). CDR1 is SGDLS, CDR2 YYNGEE, per germline. The CDR3 loop spans 16 amino acids. V was pared by 5 bases and J by 1 base, with 18 bases between. CDR3 nucleotide sequence: TGTGCCAGCAGTGAGACTTCTAGCGACCTCCAAGAGACCCAGTACTTC. Its protein is CASSETSSDLQETQYF.